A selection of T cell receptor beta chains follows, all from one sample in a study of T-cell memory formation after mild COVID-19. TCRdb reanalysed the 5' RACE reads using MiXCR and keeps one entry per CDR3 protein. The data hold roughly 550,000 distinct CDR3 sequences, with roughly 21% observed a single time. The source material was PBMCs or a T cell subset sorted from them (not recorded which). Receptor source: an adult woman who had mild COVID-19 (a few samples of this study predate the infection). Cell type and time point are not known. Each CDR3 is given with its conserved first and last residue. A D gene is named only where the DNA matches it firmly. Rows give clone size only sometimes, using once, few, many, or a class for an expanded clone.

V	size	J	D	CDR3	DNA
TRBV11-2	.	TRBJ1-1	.	CASSSVARGTEAFF	TGTGCCAGCTCCTCCGTCGCGAGGGGCACTGAAGCTTTCTTT
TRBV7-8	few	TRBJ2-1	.	CASSHARGAYNEQFF	TGTGCCAGCAGCCACGCACGAGGCGCATACAATGAGCAGTTCTTC
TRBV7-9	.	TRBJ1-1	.	CASSRLGGVGREAFF	TGTGCCAGCAGCCGACTGGGGGGGGTTGGAAGAGAGGCTTTCTTT
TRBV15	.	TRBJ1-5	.	CATRTANQPQHF	TGTGCCACCAGGACAGCAAACCAGCCCCAGCATTTT
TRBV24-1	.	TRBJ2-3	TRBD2	CATGTASGRSDTQYF	TGTGCCACGGGGACGGCTAGCGGGAGATCGGATACGCAGTATTTT
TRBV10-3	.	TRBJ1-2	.	CAISDGPYGYTF	TGTGCCATCAGTGACGGGCCTTATGGCTACACCTTC
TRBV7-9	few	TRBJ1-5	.	CASSSSRTGTPGGQPQHF	TGTGCCAGCAGCTCTTCACGAACCGGGACACCGGGGGGTCAGCCCCAGCATTTT
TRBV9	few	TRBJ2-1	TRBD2	CASSVRTSGRPNEQFF	TGTGCCAGCAGCGTGAGGACTAGCGGGAGGCCCAATGAGCAGTTCTTC
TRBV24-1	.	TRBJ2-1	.	CATTGDSSYNEQFF	TGTGCCACCACTGGGGATAGCTCCTACAATGAGCAGTTCTTC
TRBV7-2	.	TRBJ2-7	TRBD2	CASSLAPGLAERGLYEQYF	TGTGCCAGCAGCTTAGCGCCGGGACTAGCGGAGAGGGGGCTCTACGAGCAGTACTTC
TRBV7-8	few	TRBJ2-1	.	CASSLNAGNNEQFF	TGTGCCAGCAGCTTAAATGCGGGAAACAATGAGCAGTTCTTC
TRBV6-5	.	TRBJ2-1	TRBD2	CASSSGLTTYNEQFF	TGTGCCAGCAGTTCGGGACTAACAACCTACAATGAGCAGTTCTTC
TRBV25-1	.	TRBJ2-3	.	CASSLPGQGYGIGQYF	TGTGCCAGCAGTCTCCCTGGGCAGGGTTACGGGATCGGGCAGTATTTT
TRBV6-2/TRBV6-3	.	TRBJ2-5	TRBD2	CASSLPFGAGEEKTQYF	TGTGCCAGCAGTCTCCCATTTGGAGCGGGAGAGGAGAAGACCCAGTACTTC
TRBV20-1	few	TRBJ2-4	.	CSARAELAIQYF	TGCAGTGCTAGGGCAGAACTGGCAATTCAGTACTTC
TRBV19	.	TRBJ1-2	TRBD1	CASRNRQGRGYTF	TGTGCCAGTAGGAACAGACAGGGGAGAGGCTACACCTTC
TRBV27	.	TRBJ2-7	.	CASSRAGQNYEQYF	TGTGCCAGCAGTAGAGCGGGACAGAACTACGAGCAGTACTTC
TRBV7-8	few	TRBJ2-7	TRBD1	CASSLSGTGSGYEQYF	TGTGCCAGCAGCTTATCCGGGACAGGGAGCGGCTACGAGCAGTACTTC
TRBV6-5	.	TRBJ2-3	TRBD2	CASSYSQGIAGATDTQYF	TGTGCCAGCAGTTACTCCCAAGGTATAGCGGGGGCCACAGATACGCAGTATTTT
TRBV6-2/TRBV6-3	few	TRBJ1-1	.	CASSSDTPRRAFF	TGTGCCAGCAGTTCCGACACCCCAAGGAGAGCTTTCTTT
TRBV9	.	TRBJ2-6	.	CASSVESGSNVLTF	TGTGCCAGCAGCGTAGAGTCAGGGTCCAACGTCCTGACTTTC
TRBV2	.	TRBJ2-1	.	CASSGGEYNEQFF	TGTGCCAGCAGTGGCGGGGAATACAATGAGCAGTTCTTC
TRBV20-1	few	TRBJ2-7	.	CSADPGRGYEQYF	TGCAGTGCAGATCCCGGACGTGGCTACGAGCAGTACTTC
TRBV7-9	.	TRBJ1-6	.	CASSLDSGGKSPLHF	TGTGCCAGCAGCTTGGACTCCGGAGGGAAGTCACCCCTCCACTTT
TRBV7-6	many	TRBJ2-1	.	CASSSGPTVRGNEQFF	TGTGCCAGCAGCTCCGGGCCCACAGTGCGTGGCAATGAGCAGTTCTTC
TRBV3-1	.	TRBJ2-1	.	CASSQNPDEQFF	TGTGCCAGCAGCCAGAATCCTGATGAGCAGTTCTTC
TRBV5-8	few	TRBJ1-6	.	CASRKGVSPLHF	TGTGCCAGCAGGAAAGGGGTTTCACCCCTCCACTTT
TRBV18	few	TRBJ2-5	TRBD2	CASSPVIAGGETQYF	TGTGCCAGCTCACCAGTTATAGCGGGAGGAGAGACCCAGTACTTC
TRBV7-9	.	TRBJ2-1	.	CASDRKGHGEQFF	TGTGCCAGCGACCGAAAGGGGCACGGTGAGCAGTTCTTC
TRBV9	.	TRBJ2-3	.	CASSTTGTDTQYF	TGTGCCAGCAGCACCACAGGTACAGATACGCAGTATTTT
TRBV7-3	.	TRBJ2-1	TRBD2	CASSPEVAGSNEQFF	TGTGCCAGCAGCCCCGAGGTAGCGGGAAGCAATGAGCAGTTCTTC
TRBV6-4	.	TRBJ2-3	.	CASSQEGGRDTQYF	TGTGCCAGCAGTCAAGAGGGGGGGAGAGATACGCAGTATTTT
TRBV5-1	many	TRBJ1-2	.	CASSLAAGVNYGYTF	TGCGCCAGCAGCTTGGCGGCAGGAGTCAACTATGGCTACACCTTC
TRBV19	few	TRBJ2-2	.	CASAGGELFF	TGTGCCAGTGCGGGCGGGGAGCTGTTTTTT
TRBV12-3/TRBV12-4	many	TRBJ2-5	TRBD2	CASSLAGGPETQYF	TGTGCCAGCAGCCTAGCGGGGGGGCCAGAGACCCAGTACTTC
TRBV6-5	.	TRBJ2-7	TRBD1	CAPILDRGLECYEQYF	TGTGCCCCGATATTGGACAGGGGTCTGGAGTGCTACGAGCAGTACTTC
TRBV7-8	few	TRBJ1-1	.	CASSLRDIEAFF	TGTGCCAGCAGCTTACGGGATATTGAAGCTTTCTTT
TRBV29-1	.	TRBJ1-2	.	CSVEKGFGYTF	TGCAGCGTTGAAAAGGGATTTGGCTACACCTTC
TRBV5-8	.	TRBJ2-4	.	CASSLVGGDAKNIQYF	TGTGCCAGCAGCTTAGTTGGCGGGGACGCCAAAAACATTCAGTACTTC
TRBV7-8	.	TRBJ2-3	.	CASSAAQLNTDTQYF	TGTGCCAGCAGCGCTGCTCAATTAAACACAGATACGCAGTATTTT
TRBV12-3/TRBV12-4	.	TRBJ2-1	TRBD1	CASRRGRQGHSEQFF	TGTGCCAGCCGCCGAGGTAGACAGGGGCATAGTGAGCAGTTCTTC
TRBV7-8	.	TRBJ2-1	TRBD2	CASSLRLAGVYNEQFF	TGTGCCAGCAGCTTAAGGCTAGCGGGGGTTTACAATGAGCAGTTCTTC
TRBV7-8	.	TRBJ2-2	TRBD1	CASSFSTGLNTGELFF	TGTGCCAGCAGCTTCTCGACAGGGCTGAACACCGGGGAGCTGTTTTTT